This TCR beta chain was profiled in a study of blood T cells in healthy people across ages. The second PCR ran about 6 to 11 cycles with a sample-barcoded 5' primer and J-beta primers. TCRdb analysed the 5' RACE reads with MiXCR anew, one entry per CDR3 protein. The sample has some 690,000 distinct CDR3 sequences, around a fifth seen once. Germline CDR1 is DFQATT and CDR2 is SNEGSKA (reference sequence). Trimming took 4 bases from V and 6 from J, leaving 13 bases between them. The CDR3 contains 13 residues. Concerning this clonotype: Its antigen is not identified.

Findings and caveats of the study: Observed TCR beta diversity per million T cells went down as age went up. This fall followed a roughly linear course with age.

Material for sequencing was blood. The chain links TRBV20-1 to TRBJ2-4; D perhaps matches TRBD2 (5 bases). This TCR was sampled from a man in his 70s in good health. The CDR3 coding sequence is TGCAGTGCTATTTCGGGATCGGGAAACATTCAGTACTTC. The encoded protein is CSAISGSGNIQYF.